The entry below describes one T cell receptor beta chain. What it recognizes is unknown. The authors incorporated unique molecular identifiers into the TCR beta cDNA libraries. One entry per CDR3 protein results from TCRdb running MiXCR on the PCR reads. The sample includes 750,000 to 950,000 distinct CDR3 sequences, around 45% seen only once; the top ten take over 4.5%. The data belong to a study of post-analysis software for immune sequencing data. Findings of the study overall: Compared with controls, patients showed significantly lower normalized Chao1 diversity.

The source material was blood. The clonotype comes from a girl aged 10 to 17 with multiple sclerosis.

The DNA for the CDR3 is TGCAGTGCTAGGCTCCAGGGGGGATTCCCCTACGAGCAGTACTTC. Translating it yields CSARLQGGFPYEQYF. V and J are TRBV20-1 and TRBJ2-7, with D possibly matching TRBD1 (7 bases). V dropped 3 bases and J dropped 2 bases, with 17 bases sitting between them. From germline, CDR1 is DFQATT and CDR2 SNEGSKA (reference sequence). The CDR3 extends over 15 amino acids.